The 13 T cell receptor beta chains listed next were all sequenced from one sample in a study of regulatory T cells in long-lasting Graves disease. Combining iRepertoire HTBI primers with Arm-PCR of CDR3 regions, the authors built TCR beta libraries. TCRdb ran MiXCR on the multiplex PCR reads and lists one entry per CDR3 protein. The data contain over 500,000 distinct CDR3 sequences, 15% to 20% of them singletons. The time point: newly diagnosed GD, antithyroid drugs for less than 3 months. Following extraction of RNA from PBMCs, that RNA was used to make the TCR library. This same sample was also part of a study on T cells in Graves' hyperthyroidism and ophthalmopathy.

The specimen comprised peripheral blood mononuclear cells (PBMCs), sampled at new diagnosis, from a patient treated with antithyroid drugs. The origin of the receptors is a young man with Graves disease.

V usage is TRBV7-9 and J usage is TRBJ2-3; no firm D call. The J call may be mistaken, given a closer DNA end match to TRBJ2-5. There are 13 residues in the CDR3. CDR1 SEHNR and CDR2 FQNEAQ come from the germline V gene (reference sequence). CDR3 sequence: CASSLETLETQYF. DNA for the CDR3: TGTGCCAGCAGCCTAGAAACACTGGAGACCCAGTACTTC.

Many counts were recorded for this clonotype. The rearrangement joins TRBV7-9 to TRBJ2-1; D perhaps matches TRBD1 (6 bases). V was cut by 6 bases and J by 4 bases, with 13 bases left in between. Germline CDR1 reads SEHNR; CDR2 reads FQNEAQ (reference sequence). The CDR3 extends over 14 amino acids. CDR3: CASSDIGTYNEQFF. In DNA, the CDR3 is TGTGCCAGCAGTGATATTGGGACATACAATGAGCAGTTCTTC.

This clonotype was observed once. This chain connects TRBV9 to TRBJ2-7; D possibly corresponds to TRBD1 (6 bases). CDR1 is SGDLS and CDR2 is YYNGEE in the germline V gene. The CDR3 covers 15 residues. Trimming took off 5 bases at V and 3 bases at J, with 18 bases between the two ends. This chain's CDR3 is CASREDSLRHYEQYF. CDR3 DNA: TGTGCCAGCAGGGAGGACAGCCTGAGACACTACGAGCAGTACTTC.

This clonotype was recorded a few times. The rearrangement uses TRBV19 and TRBJ2-1; D ambiguous. Deletions cut 7 bases from V and 0 bases from J, with 16 bases between. CDR1 and CDR2 from the germline V gene are LNHDA and SQIVND (reference sequence). This CDR3 is 16 amino acids long. CDR3 residues: CASTPPRSRSYNEQFF. The CDR3 DNA sequence: TGTGCCAGTACCCCCCCCAGGTCCCGCTCCTACAATGAGCAGTTCTTC.

Many counts were recorded for this clonotype. This chain links TRBV2 with TRBJ2-7; 13 nucleotides line up with TRBD2. The length of the CDR3 is 14 residues. V was pared by 9 bases and J by 3 bases, with 5 bases of the junction left unmatched. Germline values: CDR1 SNHLY, CDR2 FYNNEI. For the CDR3, the DNA is TGTGCCAGGGGACGGACTAGCGGGAGCTACGAGCAGTACTTC. Its protein product is CARGRTSGSYEQYF.

This clonotype occurred many times. J is TRBJ2-3 and V is TRBV28; the D is unclear. This CDR3 spans 11 amino acids. V was cut by 3 bases and J by 5 bases, with 3 bases left in between. Germline CDR1 MDHEN, CDR2 SYDVKM. CDR3 amino acids: CASSLIDTQYF. The CDR3 DNA follows: TGTGCCAGCAGTTTGATAGATACGCAGTATTTT. The full variable domain, in which reference TRBV28 and TRBJ2-3 provide the parts outside the CDR3, is DVKVTQSSRYLVKRTGEKVFLECVQDMDHENMFWYRQDPGLGLRLIYFSYDVKMKEKGDIPEGYSVSREKKERFSLILESASTNQTSMYLCASSLIDTQYFGPGTRLTVL.

This clonotype came up a few times. A single base separates this from a much larger clone, so it may be a read error. The rearrangement joins TRBV5-5 to TRBJ1-2; 7 bases are a match to TRBD1. Germline CDR1 is SGHKS and CDR2 is YYEKEE (reference sequence). V dropped 1 base and J dropped 8; count of bases not matched to a gene: 2. The CDR3 extends over 12 amino acids. As DNA, the CDR3 is TGTGCCAGCAGCTTGACAGGGGAGGGCTACACCTTC. Its translation: CASSLTGEGYTF.

In regard to this clonotype: A far larger clone is one nucleotide away, so this likely arose from a read error. This CDR3 is CASGSGTRRNEQYF. The DNA for the CDR3 is TGTGCCAGCGGGTCCGGGACAAGGAGGAATGAGCAGTACTTC. The chain joins TRBV27 to TRBJ2-4; tentatively, D is TRBD1 (6 bases). Per germline, CDR1 MNHEY and CDR2 SMNVEV (reference sequence). The CDR3 extends over 14 amino acids. Trimming removed 8 bases from V and 13 bases from J, with 24 bases in between.

This chain links TRBV11-2 with TRBJ1-4; D is possibly TRBD1 (6 bases). CDR3 size: 16 residues. Germline V gene data show CDR1 as SGHAT and CDR2 as FQNNGV. Trimming took 5 bases from V and 3 from J, leaving 16 bases between them. CDR3 DNA: TGTGCCAGCAGCCCCCTAAGGGGGGCAGCTAATGAAAAACTGTTTTTT. It is translated as CASSPLRGAANEKLFF.

V gene TRBV12-3 or TRBV12-4 combines with J gene TRBJ2-6; 9 bases map to TRBD1. V gave up 3 bases and J gave up 1 base; unmatched junction bases: 4. The CDR3 runs 17 residues. The CDR3: CASSFWDRASGANVLTF. As DNA, the CDR3 is TGTGCCAGCAGTTTCTGGGACAGGGCTTCTGGGGCCAACGTCCTGACTTTC.

This clonotype was observed a few times. One end of the junction fails to match germline, which may point to a read error. J is TRBJ2-2 and V is TRBV27, with TRBD1 matching 7 bases. Germline CDR1 is MNHEY and CDR2 is SMNVEV (reference sequence). This CDR3 comprises 15 residues. The CDR3 region is CASSLYRGHTGELFF. The CDR3 nucleotides are TGTGCCAGCAGTTTATACAGGGGCCACACCGGGGAGCTGTTCTTT.

This clonotype has at least ten counts. The CDR3 bases are TGTGCCAGCAGCCCCGCCGGGCGGCCCGGATCCTACAATGAGCAGTTCTTC. Its translation: CASSPAGRPGSYNEQFF. This chain uses TRBV7-8 with TRBJ2-1; D uncertain. There are 17 residues in the CDR3. Trimming shortened V by 5 bases and J by 1 base, and 18 bases separated the two germline ends. The germline V gene encodes CDR1 SGHVS and CDR2 FQNEAQ.

There are many counts of this clonotype. The gene calls are TRBV12-3 or TRBV12-4 and TRBJ1-2, with D perhaps matching TRBD1 (5 bases). Trimming stripped 6 bases from V and 3 bases from J, with 8 bases between. This CDR3 contains 12 residues. Written as DNA, the CDR3 is TGTGCCAGCAGGGTGGGGGACTATGGCTACACCTTC. It yields the protein CASRVGDYGYTF.